Listed below are T cell receptor beta chains from one sample, sequenced in a study of T-cell memory formation after mild COVID-19. MiXCR, run by TCRdb on the 5' RACE reads, gives a single entry per CDR3 protein. The sample has under 300,000 distinct CDR3 sequences, around 8% seen once; the top ten hold about 20%. Sample: PBMCs or a T cell subset sorted from them (not recorded which). The receptors here all came from a man aged 18 to 35 who had mild COVID-19 (a few samples of this study predate the infection). Cell type and time point are not known. The CDR3 runs from the conserved cysteine through the conserved F or W. The order of the fields is V gene, J gene, clone size, D gene, CDR3 DNA, CDR3 protein. A D gene is named only where the DNA matches it firmly. The size entry is marked missing in some rows and otherwise reads once, few, many or a size class.

TRBV24-1	TRBJ2-2	few	TRBD2	TGTGCCACCAGCGTTGGGGGGGAGTTCGCCGGGGAGCTGTTTTTT	CATSVGGEFAGELFF
TRBV5-5	TRBJ1-5	few	-	TGTGCCAGCGCACCATGGGGGGGAGGCAATCAGCCCCAGCATTTT	CASAPWGGGNQPQHF
TRBV7-2	TRBJ2-3	few	TRBD2	TGTGCCAGCAGCTTGGGGACTAGCGCCACAGATACGCAGTATTTT	CASSLGTSATDTQYF
TRBV29-1	TRBJ2-1	few	TRBD1	TGCAGCGTTGAAAGGGGACAGGGGGCCTACAATGAGCAGTTCTTC	CSVERGQGAYNEQFF
TRBV7-2	TRBJ1-5	once	TRBD1	TGTGCCAGCGCCGCCGGGGACAGGGGTTATCAGCCCCAGCATTTT	CASAAGDRGYQPQHF
TRBV7-9	TRBJ1-2	few	-	TGTGCCAGCAGCCCTTCTGGGCAGATAGCTAACTATGGCTACACCTTC	CASSPSGQIANYGYTF
TRBV7-2	TRBJ1-1	few	-	TGTGCCAGCAGCTTAGATTGGGGCACTGAAGCTTTCTTT	CASSLDWGTEAFF
TRBV7-9	TRBJ2-3	-	-	TGTGCCAGCAGGGCGAGCAGTCGGGATACGCAGTATTTT	CASRASSRDTQYF
TRBV5-6	TRBJ1-2	-	-	TGTGCCAGCAGCTTTGACCCTAACTATGGCTACACCTTC	CASSFDPNYGYTF
TRBV12-3/TRBV12-4	TRBJ1-2	-	-	TGTGCCAGCAACCCGGGCCAACCTCTCTATGGCTACACCTTC	CASNPGQPLYGYTF
TRBV2	TRBJ2-3	few	TRBD2	TGTGCCAGCACCCTGCGGGGGGCGACAGATACGCAGTATTTT	CASTLRGATDTQYF
TRBV20-1	TRBJ2-3	-	TRBD2	TGCAGTGCTAGAGCGGCTAGCGGGGACACAGATACGCAGTATTTT	CSARAASGDTDTQYF
TRBV6-5	TRBJ2-5	-	TRBD2	TGTGCCACCGCGGGAGGGCGAGAGACCCAGTACTTC	CATAGGRETQYF
TRBV5-1	TRBJ2-7	many	-	TGCGCCAGCAGCTTTTGGGTTCCGTACGAGCAGTACTTC	CASSFWVPYEQYF
TRBV7-2	TRBJ2-2	few	-	TGTGCCGAGGCTGGGACCTCTGGGGACACCGGGGAGCTGTTTTTT	CAEAGTSGDTGELFF
TRBV5-4	TRBJ2-3	-	-	TGTGCCAGCAGCCTTATGGGCACAGATACGCAGTATTTT	CASSLMGTDTQYF
TRBV7-9	TRBJ1-1	-	-	TGTGCCAGCAGCCCCCCGCTAAGTAGAGCTTTCTTT	CASSPPLSRAFF
TRBV5-1	TRBJ1-6	many	-	TGCGCCAGCAGCTTGAAACTCGATTCACCCCTCCACTTT	CASSLKLDSPLHF
TRBV12-3/TRBV12-4	TRBJ2-5	few	TRBD1	TGTGCCAGCAGTAGACCGGGACAGGGGAAAGAGACCCAGTACTTC	CASSRPGQGKETQYF
TRBV29-1	TRBJ2-3	-	-	TGCAGCGCCACCCGGGGGTGGGGCGCGAGGACAGATACGCAGTATTTT	CSATRGWGARTDTQYF
TRBV6-5	TRBJ1-2	-	-	TGTGCCAGCAAGTATATCAGGGAGCTTGGCTACACCTTC	CASKYIRELGYTF
TRBV3-1	TRBJ2-1	few	TRBD2	TGTGCCAGCAGCCAAGAAACACTAGCGGGGTACAATGAGCAGTTCTTC	CASSQETLAGYNEQFF
TRBV11-2	TRBJ2-7	few	-	TGTGCCAGCAGCTTAGGGGTCGGGGAGACGGTATGGACCTACGAGCAGTACTTC	CASSLGVGETVWTYEQYF
TRBV19	TRBJ1-1	few	-	TGTGCCAGTAGTGCCAGTATAGAAGCTTTCTTT	CASSASIEAFF
TRBV28	TRBJ1-2	-	TRBD1	TGTGCCAGCAGCGACTCTCCGGGACAGGGATATGGCTACACCTTC	CASSDSPGQGYGYTF
TRBV5-1	TRBJ2-3	-	TRBD2	TGCGCCAGCAGCTTGGCCCCGCGGGGGGGCAGGGATACGCAGTATTTT	CASSLAPRGGRDTQYF
TRBV12-3/TRBV12-4	TRBJ2-3	few	-	TGTGCCAGCAGTTTACCCGGGGCTACGCAGTATTTT	CASSLPGATQYF
TRBV27	TRBJ1-1	few	TRBD1	TGTGCCAGCAGTTTATGCAGGGGGCGGGCTTGGGACACTGAAGCTTTCTTT	CASSLCRGRAWDTEAFF
TRBV6-2/TRBV6-3	TRBJ2-3	-	-	TGTGCCAGCAGTCTCCCTTCGCGCGAGCAGTATTTT	CASSLPSREQYF
TRBV15	TRBJ2-3	few	TRBD1	TGTGCCACCAGCAGAGTAACAGGGGTTCCAGATACGCAGTATTTT	CATSRVTGVPDTQYF
TRBV7-2	TRBJ1-6	-	TRBD1	TGTGCCAGCAGCTCGACAGGGAAATATAATTCACCCCTCCACTTT	CASSSTGKYNSPLHF
TRBV2	TRBJ2-2	few	-	TGTGCCAGCAGTGAAGCGCAAGGGACCGGGGAGCTGTTTTTT	CASSEAQGTGELFF
TRBV7-2	TRBJ2-7	many	-	TGTGCCAGCAGCTCCTTTCCCTACGAGCAGTACTTC	CASSSFPYEQYF
TRBV2	TRBJ2-1	many	TRBD2	TGTGCCAGCAGTGAAATAATCACTAGCGGGGGGGCGTACAATGAGCAGTTCTTC	CASSEIITSGGAYNEQFF
TRBV5-1	TRBJ2-5	-	-	TGCGCCAGCAGCTTCCGGCACTTCCAGTACTTC	CASSFRHFQYF
TRBV4-1	TRBJ2-2	few	-	TGCGCCAGCAGCCAACGTAGCTGGGGGGCCACCGGGGAGCTGTTTTTT	CASSQRSWGATGELFF
TRBV12-3/TRBV12-4	TRBJ2-7	many	-	TGTGCCAGCAGTCCCGGTGTCGCAGGGGAGCAGTACTTC	CASSPGVAGEQYF
TRBV29-1	TRBJ1-1	-	-	TGCAGCGTTGAAGAACACGGGGGGCCTGGGGGGAACACTGAAGCTTTCTTT	CSVEEHGGPGGNTEAFF
TRBV11-2	TRBJ2-7	few	-	TGTGCCAGCAGCTCGGGCCCGGGGAAAACCTACGAGCAGTACTTC	CASSSGPGKTYEQYF
TRBV28	TRBJ2-3	-	-	TGTGCCAGCAGTCCCCCACGGGCGGGGAGCACAGATACGCAGTATTTT	CASSPPRAGSTDTQYF
TRBV4-2	TRBJ2-7	few	-	TGTGCCAGCAGCCAGTCCTGGGGCTTGGGCGAGCAGTACTTC	CASSQSWGLGEQYF
TRBV7-3	TRBJ1-2	-	TRBD1	TGTGCCAGCAGCCGAACTCAGGGGGCTGGCTACACCTTC	CASSRTQGAGYTF
TRBV7-9	TRBJ1-5	-	-	TGTGCCAGCAGCCACCCGGGACTCTATCAGCCCCAGCATTTT	CASSHPGLYQPQHF
TRBV4-3	TRBJ2-2	-	-	TGCGCCAGCAGCCTCCCCGGGGCGAACACCGGGGAGCTGTTTTTT	CASSLPGANTGELFF
TRBV29-1	TRBJ1-1	few	-	TGCAGCGTTGGCCCCAGGGGAACCCAGGACACTGAAGCTTTCTTT	CSVGPRGTQDTEAFF
TRBV7-9	TRBJ1-5	few	-	TGTGCCAGCAGCTCGGGGGGGCATTGGCAGCCCCAGCATTTT	CASSSGGHWQPQHF
TRBV3-1	TRBJ2-3	few	TRBD2	TGTGCCAGCAGCCATAGGACTAGCGGGGGGGGACGAGATACGCAGTATTTT	CASSHRTSGGGRDTQYF
TRBV4-1	TRBJ1-1	many	-	TGCGCCAGCAGCGTATACAGGGTAGGGACTGAAGCTTTCTTT	CASSVYRVGTEAFF